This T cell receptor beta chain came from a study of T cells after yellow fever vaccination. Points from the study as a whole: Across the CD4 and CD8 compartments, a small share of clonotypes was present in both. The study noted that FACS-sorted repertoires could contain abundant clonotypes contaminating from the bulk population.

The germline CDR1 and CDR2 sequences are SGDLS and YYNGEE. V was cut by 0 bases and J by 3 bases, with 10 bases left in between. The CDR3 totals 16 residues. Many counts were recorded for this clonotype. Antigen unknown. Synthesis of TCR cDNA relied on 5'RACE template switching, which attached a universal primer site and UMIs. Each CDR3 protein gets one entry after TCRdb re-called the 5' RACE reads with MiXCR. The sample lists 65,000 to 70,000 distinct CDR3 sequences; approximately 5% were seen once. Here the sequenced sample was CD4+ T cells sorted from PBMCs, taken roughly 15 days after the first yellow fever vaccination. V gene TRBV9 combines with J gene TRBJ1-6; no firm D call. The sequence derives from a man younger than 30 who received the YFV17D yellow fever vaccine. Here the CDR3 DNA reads TGTGCCAGCAGCGTAGGTCCGCTAGACTATAATTCACCCCTCCACTTT. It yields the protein CASSVGPLDYNSPLHF.